Listed below are T cell receptor beta chains from one sample, sequenced in a study of vaccination effects on CD4 cells after COVID-19. Antigens for these TCRs are unknown. Data came from immunoSEQ multiplex PCR; TCRdb stores just in-frame clones and leaves some out. Among 25,000 to 35,000 clones listed, more than 60% were seen once. Here the sequenced sample was CD4+ T cells from PBMCs cultured with SARS-CoV-2 spike peptides, taken before COVID-19 vaccination. These receptors originate from a human donor who received a COVID-19 vaccine. Each CDR3 is given with its conserved first and last residue. Fields, in order: J gene, D gene, V gene, clone size, CDR3 length, CDR3 protein, CDR3 DNA. D genes are given only for firm matches. Only part of the rows carry a size: once, few, many, or a class if the clone is expanded.

J: TRBJ1-1
D: NA
V: TRBV24-1
size: few
length: 12
CDR3: CATSDENTEAFF
DNA: TGTGCCACCAGTGATGAGAACACTGAAGCTTTCTTT

J: TRBJ2-1
D: TRBD2
V: TRBV2
size: NA
length: 15
CDR3: CASGSGRTSWNEQFF
DNA: TGTGCCAGCGGTAGCGGGAGGACTTCTTGGAATGAGCAGTTCTTC

J: TRBJ2-3
D: TRBD2
V: TRBV27
size: NA
length: 15
CDR3: CASRMRGGPTDTQYF
DNA: TGTGCCAGCAGGATGCGCGGGGGACCCACAGATACGCAGTATTTT

J: TRBJ1-2
D: NA
V: TRBV27
size: few
length: 14
CDR3: CASSPLGPNYGYTF
DNA: TGTGCCAGCAGTCCTCTCGGACCTAACTATGGCTACACCTTC

J: TRBJ2-2
D: NA
V: TRBV5-6
size: NA
length: 17
CDR3: CASSYNPDGRGTGELFF
DNA: TGTGCCAGCAGCTACAACCCCGACGGGAGAGGCACCGGGGAGCTGTTTTTT

J: TRBJ1-2
D: NA
V: TRBV19
size: few
length: 9
CDR3: CASGSGYTF
DNA: TGTGCCAGTGGAAGCGGCTACACCTTC

J: TRBJ1-4
D: NA
V: TRBV5-1
size: NA
length: 15
CDR3: CASRIGRYLNEKLFF
DNA: TGCGCCAGCAGAATCGGACGCTACCTTAATGAAAAACTGTTTTTT

J: TRBJ1-2
D: NA
V: TRBV28
size: NA
length: 14
CDR3: CAINGADLNYGYTF
DNA: TGTGCCATTAACGGGGCAGACCTTAACTATGGCTACACCTTC

J: TRBJ2-1
D: TRBD2
V: TRBV7-8
size: NA
length: 14
CDR3: CASSLATSAGGKFF
DNA: TGTGCCAGCAGCTTAGCGACTAGCGCCGGGGGGAAGTTCTTC

J: TRBJ2-1
D: TRBD2
V: TRBV4-2
size: once
length: 18
CDR3: CASSQRALGLAGGQEQFF
DNA: TGTGCCAGCAGCCAAAGAGCCCTGGGACTAGCGGGGGGACAGGAGCAGTTCTTC

J: TRBJ2-7
D: NA
V: TRBV7-2
size: NA
length: 14
CDR3: CASSLGGTPYEQYF
DNA: TGTGCCAGCAGCTTAGGAGGGACCCCTTACGAGCAGTACTTC

J: TRBJ2-1
D: NA
V: TRBV19
size: few
length: 15
CDR3: CASSPGGSSYNEQFF
DNA: TGTGCCAGTAGCCCGGGCGGCAGCTCCTACAATGAGCAGTTCTTC

J: TRBJ2-1
D: NA
V: TRBV5-8
size: few
length: 11
CDR3: CASSPRGEQFF
DNA: TGTGCCAGCAGCCCCCGTGGTGAGCAGTTCTTC

J: TRBJ1-1
D: NA
V: TRBV7-9
size: NA
length: 17
CDR3: CASSLFTVHRQEVGAFF
DNA: TGTGCCAGCAGCTTATTTACCGTCCACAGACAGGAGGTGGGAGCTTTCTTT

J: TRBJ2-2
D: TRBD2
V: TRBV30
size: NA
length: 15
CDR3: CAWSLLAGDTGELFF
DNA: TGTGCCTGGAGTCTACTAGCGGGAGACACCGGGGAGCTGTTTTTT

J: TRBJ1-3
D: NA
V: TRBV9
size: once
length: 13
CDR3: CASSPQPGNTIYF
DNA: TGTGCCAGCAGCCCCCAGCCGGGAAACACCATATATTTT

J: TRBJ2-1
D: TRBD2
V: TRBV19
size: few
length: 16
CDR3: CASSLTSGRAYNEQFF
DNA: TGTGCCAGTAGTCTAACTAGCGGGAGGGCCTACAATGAGCAGTTCTTC

J: TRBJ2-3
D: NA
V: TRBV5-1
size: NA
length: 14
CDR3: CASSFRTSTDTQYF
DNA: TGCGCCAGCAGCTTTCGGACCAGCACAGATACGCAGTATTTT

J: TRBJ2-3
D: NA
V: TRBV21-1
size: NA
length: 12
CDR3: CASSKRTDTQYF
DNA: TGTGCCAGCAGCAAACGGACAGATACGCAGTATTTT

J: TRBJ1-3
D: TRBD1
V: TRBV6-1
size: NA
length: 17
CDR3: CASSDLGQRISGNTIYF
DNA: TGTGCCAGCAGTGATCTGGGACAGAGGATCTCTGGAAACACCATATATTTT

J: TRBJ1-1
D: TRBD1
V: TRBV18
size: NA
length: 16
CDR3: CASSRQGLLRDTEAFF
DNA: TGTGCCAGCTCCCGACAGGGGTTGTTGAGGGACACTGAAGCTTTCTTT

J: TRBJ1-2
D: TRBD1
V: TRBV9
size: NA
length: 22
CDR3: CASSAHLMTYRDRGPRREGYTF
DNA: TGTGCCAGCAGCGCCCACCTAATGACTTACCGGGACAGGGGGCCCCGACGGGAAGGCTACACCTTC

J: TRBJ1-1
D: TRBD1
V: TRBV6-5
size: few
length: 15
CDR3: CATFPLWTGGTEAFF
DNA: TGTGCCACATTTCCTTTGTGGACAGGGGGCACTGAAGCTTTCTTT

J: TRBJ1-1
D: NA
V: TRBV30
size: NA
length: 17
CDR3: CAWNRRTLGTDNTEAFF
DNA: TGTGCCTGGAATCGTCGTACACTTGGGACGGACAACACTGAAGCTTTCTTT

J: TRBJ1-5
D: NA
V: TRBV6-5
size: NA
length: 15
CDR3: CASSYSTGGDQPQHF
DNA: TGTGCCAGCAGTTACTCGACGGGAGGGGATCAGCCCCAGCATTTT

J: TRBJ2-1
D: TRBD1
V: TRBV18
size: few
length: 15
CDR3: CASSPPGQGYNEQFF
DNA: TGTGCCAGCTCACCTCCGGGACAGGGTTACAATGAGCAGTTCTTC

J: TRBJ2-2
D: TRBD1
V: TRBV10-2
size: NA
length: 14
CDR3: CASWDRPNTGELFF
DNA: TGCGCCAGCTGGGACAGGCCGAACACCGGGGAGCTGTTTTTT

J: TRBJ2-3
D: TRBD2
V: TRBV19
size: NA
length: 16
CDR3: CASSIVRTSYPDTQYF
DNA: TGTGCCAGTAGTATAGTCCGGACTAGTTATCCAGATACGCAGTATTTT

J: TRBJ1-5
D: TRBD1
V: TRBV10-2
size: NA
length: 17
CDR3: CASMRGDRHYSNQPQHF
DNA: TGCGCCAGCATGAGAGGGGACAGACATTATAGCAATCAGCCCCAGCATTTT

J: TRBJ2-2
D: NA
V: TRBV9
size: NA
length: 14
CDR3: CASSVQGLTGELFF
DNA: TGTGCCAGCAGCGTACAGGGTCTAACCGGGGAGCTGTTTTTT

J: TRBJ2-1
D: TRBD1
V: TRBV7-8
size: NA
length: 15
CDR3: CASSTRNRGVHEQFF
DNA: TGTGCCAGCAGCACCCGGAACAGGGGTGTCCATGAGCAGTTCTTC

J: TRBJ1-1
D: NA
V: TRBV18
size: NA
length: 15
CDR3: CASSPRAAGDTEAFF
DNA: TGTGCCAGCTCACCACGCGCCGCGGGAGACACTGAAGCTTTCTTT

J: TRBJ1-5
D: TRBD1
V: TRBV28
size: NA
length: 15
CDR3: CASSTGQGGYQPQHF
DNA: TGTGCCAGCAGTACGGGACAGGGTGGTTATCAGCCCCAGCATTTT

J: TRBJ2-2
D: TRBD2
V: TRBV5-1
size: NA
length: 17
CDR3: CASRGVAGDTNTGELFF
DNA: TGCGCCAGCAGGGGGGTAGCGGGAGACACGAACACCGGGGAGCTGTTTTTT

J: TRBJ2-3
D: NA
V: TRBV5-1
size: NA
length: 13
CDR3: CASTLQGTDTQYF
DNA: TGCGCCAGCACGCTGCAGGGTACCGATACGCAGTATTTT

J: TRBJ1-1
D: NA
V: TRBV28
size: NA
length: 15
CDR3: CASSFSYVMNTEAFF
DNA: TGTGCCAGCAGTTTCTCTTACGTCATGAACACTGAAGCTTTCTTT

J: TRBJ2-1
D: TRBD2
V: TRBV3-1/TRBV3-2
size: few
length: 15
CDR3: CASSPLTSGSNEQFF
DNA: TGTGCCAGCAGCCCCTTGACTAGCGGAAGCAATGAGCAGTTCTTC